These 6 T cell receptor beta chains originate from one sample sequenced in a study of PD-L1 blockade in urothelial cancer. The method was immunoSEQ multiplex PCR; TCRdb's version includes in-frame clones alone and lacks a portion of them. The sample lists 50,000 or so clones, 77% seen once, with approximately 3.3% in the top ten. Sample: PBMCs, taken around atezolizumab (anti-PD-L1) treatment. The receptors stem from a man between 65 and 85 years old with urothelial cancer.

This chain connects TRBV5-1 to TRBJ2-1, with D possibly TRBD1 on 5 matching bases. V shed 2 bases and J shed 0 bases, with 6 bases lying between them. Per germline, CDR1 SGHRS and CDR2 YFSETQ. The CDR3 contains 14 residues. The CDR3: CASSFDSSYNEQFF. The CDR3, as DNA: TGCGCCAGCAGCTTCGACAGCTCCTACAATGAGCAGTTCTTC.

CDR3 nucleotide sequence: TGTGCCAGCAGCTTAGGGCAGTTCGGTCCAGATACGCAGTATTTT. The encoded protein is CASSLGQFGPDTQYF. The V call is TRBV7-3, the J call TRBJ2-3; no definite D call. The CDR3 has 15 residues. Germline assignment: CDR1 SGHTA and CDR2 FQGTGA. Trimming took 2 bases from V and 4 from J, leaving 13 bases between them.

The count of this clone is one. The chain has TRBV5-1 and TRBJ1-2; TRBD1 aligns across 9 bases. The length of the CDR3 is 15 residues. V lost 0 bases and J lost 6; bases outside the gene matches: 6. The germline gives CDR1 SGHRS, CDR2 YFSETQ. CDR3 protein: CASSLGQGDHNGYTF. In DNA, the CDR3 is TGCGCCAGCAGCTTGGGACAGGGGGACCACAATGGCTACACCTTC.

This clone occurred a few times. The rearrangement links TRBV25-1 to TRBJ1-2; maybe TRBD1 (6 bases). The germline V and J ends were trimmed by 6 bases and 2 bases, with 10 bases remaining between them. The CDR3 is 13 residues long. Germline assignment: CDR1 MGHDK and CDR2 SYGVNS. The CDR3 sequence is CASSPGTNYGYTF. The DNA for the CDR3 is TGTGCCAGCAGCCCCGGGACAAACTATGGCTACACCTTC.

This chain joins TRBV5-1 and TRBJ1-1; TRBD1 aligns across 12 bases. The CDR3 length is 16 residues. CDR1 and CDR2 from the germline V gene are SGHRS and YFSETQ. Trimming cost V 3 bases and J 0 bases; bases outside gene matches: 3. CDR3 region: CASSSGTGGLNTEAFF. CDR3 DNA: TGCGCCAGCAGCTCCGGGACAGGGGGCTTGAACACTGAAGCTTTCTTT.

J is TRBJ2-2 and V is TRBV6-1; D is perhaps TRBD2 (5 bases). The ends were cut back, 8 bases at V and 4 bases at J, with 14 bases in the middle. The germline V gene has CDR1 MNHNS and CDR2 SASEGT. CDR3 length: 14 amino acids. CDR3 nucleotide sequence: TGTGCCAGCTTACCGCGAGGAGGCACCGGGGAGCTGTTTTTT. Its translation is CASLPRGGTGELFF.